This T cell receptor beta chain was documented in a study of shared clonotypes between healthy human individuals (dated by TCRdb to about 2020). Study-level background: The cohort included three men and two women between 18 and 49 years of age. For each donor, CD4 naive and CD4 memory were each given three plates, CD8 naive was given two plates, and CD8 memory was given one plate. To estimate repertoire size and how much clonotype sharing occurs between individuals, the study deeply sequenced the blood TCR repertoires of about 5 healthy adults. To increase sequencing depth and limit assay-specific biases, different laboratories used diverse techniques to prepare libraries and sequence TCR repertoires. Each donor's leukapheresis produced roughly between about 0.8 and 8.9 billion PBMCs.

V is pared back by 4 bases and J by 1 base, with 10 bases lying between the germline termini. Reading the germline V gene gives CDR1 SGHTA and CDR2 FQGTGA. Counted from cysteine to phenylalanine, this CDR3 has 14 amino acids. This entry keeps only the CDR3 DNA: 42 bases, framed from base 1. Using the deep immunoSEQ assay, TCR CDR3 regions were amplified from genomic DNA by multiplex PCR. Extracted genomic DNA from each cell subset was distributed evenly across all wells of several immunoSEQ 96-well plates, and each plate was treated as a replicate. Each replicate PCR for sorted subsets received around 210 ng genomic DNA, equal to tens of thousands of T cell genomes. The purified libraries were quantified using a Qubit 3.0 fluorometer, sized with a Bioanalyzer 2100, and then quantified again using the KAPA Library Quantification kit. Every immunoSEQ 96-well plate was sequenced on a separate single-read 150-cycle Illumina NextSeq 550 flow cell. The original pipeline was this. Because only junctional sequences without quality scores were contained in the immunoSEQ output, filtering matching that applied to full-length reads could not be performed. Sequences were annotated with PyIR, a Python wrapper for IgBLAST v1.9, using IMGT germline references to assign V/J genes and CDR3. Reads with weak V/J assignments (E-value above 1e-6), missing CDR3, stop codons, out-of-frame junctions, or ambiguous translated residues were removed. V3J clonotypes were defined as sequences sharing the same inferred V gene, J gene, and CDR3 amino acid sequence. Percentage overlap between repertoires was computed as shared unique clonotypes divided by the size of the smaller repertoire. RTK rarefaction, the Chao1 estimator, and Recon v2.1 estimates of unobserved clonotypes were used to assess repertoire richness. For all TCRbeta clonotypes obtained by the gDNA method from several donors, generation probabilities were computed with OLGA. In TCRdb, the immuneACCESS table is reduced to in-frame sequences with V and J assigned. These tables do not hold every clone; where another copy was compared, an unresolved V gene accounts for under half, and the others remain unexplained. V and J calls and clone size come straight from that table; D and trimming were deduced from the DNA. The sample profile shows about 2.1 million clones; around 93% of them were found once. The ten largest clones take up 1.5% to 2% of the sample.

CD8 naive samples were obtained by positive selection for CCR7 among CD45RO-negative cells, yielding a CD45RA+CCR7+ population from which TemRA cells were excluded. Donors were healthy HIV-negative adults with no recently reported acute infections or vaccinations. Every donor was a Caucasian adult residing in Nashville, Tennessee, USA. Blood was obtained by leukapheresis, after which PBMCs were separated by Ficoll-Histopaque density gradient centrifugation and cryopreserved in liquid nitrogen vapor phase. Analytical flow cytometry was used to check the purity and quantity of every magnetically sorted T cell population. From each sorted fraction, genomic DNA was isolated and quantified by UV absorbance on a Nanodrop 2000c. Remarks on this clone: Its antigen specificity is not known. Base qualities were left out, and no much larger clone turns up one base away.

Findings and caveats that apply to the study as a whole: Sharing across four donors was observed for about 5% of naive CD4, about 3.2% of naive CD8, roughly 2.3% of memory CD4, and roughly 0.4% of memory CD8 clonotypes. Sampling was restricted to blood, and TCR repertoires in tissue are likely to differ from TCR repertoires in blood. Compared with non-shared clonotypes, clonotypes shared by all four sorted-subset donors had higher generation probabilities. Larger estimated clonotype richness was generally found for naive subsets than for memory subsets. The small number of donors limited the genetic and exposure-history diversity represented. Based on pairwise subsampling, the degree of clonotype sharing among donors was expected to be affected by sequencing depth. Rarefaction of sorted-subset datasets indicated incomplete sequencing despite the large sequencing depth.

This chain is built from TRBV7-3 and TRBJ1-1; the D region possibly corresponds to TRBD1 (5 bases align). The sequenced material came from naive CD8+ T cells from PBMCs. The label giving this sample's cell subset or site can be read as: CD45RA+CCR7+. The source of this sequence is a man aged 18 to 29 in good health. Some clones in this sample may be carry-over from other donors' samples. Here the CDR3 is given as CASSSIGGNTEAFF. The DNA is TGTGCCAGCAGCTCCATTGGGGGGAACACTGAAGCTTTCTTT.